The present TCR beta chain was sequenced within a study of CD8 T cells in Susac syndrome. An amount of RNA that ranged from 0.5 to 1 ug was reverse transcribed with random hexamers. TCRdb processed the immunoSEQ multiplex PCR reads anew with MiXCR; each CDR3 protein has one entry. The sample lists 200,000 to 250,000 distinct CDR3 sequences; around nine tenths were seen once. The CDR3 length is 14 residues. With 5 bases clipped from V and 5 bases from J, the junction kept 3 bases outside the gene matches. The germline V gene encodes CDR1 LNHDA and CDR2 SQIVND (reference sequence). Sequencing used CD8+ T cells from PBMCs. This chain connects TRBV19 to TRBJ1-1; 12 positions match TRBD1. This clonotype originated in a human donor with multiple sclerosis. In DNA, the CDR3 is TGTGCCAGTAGTCCGGGACAGGGGGCGACTGAAGCTTTCTTT. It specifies CASSPGQGATEAFF.